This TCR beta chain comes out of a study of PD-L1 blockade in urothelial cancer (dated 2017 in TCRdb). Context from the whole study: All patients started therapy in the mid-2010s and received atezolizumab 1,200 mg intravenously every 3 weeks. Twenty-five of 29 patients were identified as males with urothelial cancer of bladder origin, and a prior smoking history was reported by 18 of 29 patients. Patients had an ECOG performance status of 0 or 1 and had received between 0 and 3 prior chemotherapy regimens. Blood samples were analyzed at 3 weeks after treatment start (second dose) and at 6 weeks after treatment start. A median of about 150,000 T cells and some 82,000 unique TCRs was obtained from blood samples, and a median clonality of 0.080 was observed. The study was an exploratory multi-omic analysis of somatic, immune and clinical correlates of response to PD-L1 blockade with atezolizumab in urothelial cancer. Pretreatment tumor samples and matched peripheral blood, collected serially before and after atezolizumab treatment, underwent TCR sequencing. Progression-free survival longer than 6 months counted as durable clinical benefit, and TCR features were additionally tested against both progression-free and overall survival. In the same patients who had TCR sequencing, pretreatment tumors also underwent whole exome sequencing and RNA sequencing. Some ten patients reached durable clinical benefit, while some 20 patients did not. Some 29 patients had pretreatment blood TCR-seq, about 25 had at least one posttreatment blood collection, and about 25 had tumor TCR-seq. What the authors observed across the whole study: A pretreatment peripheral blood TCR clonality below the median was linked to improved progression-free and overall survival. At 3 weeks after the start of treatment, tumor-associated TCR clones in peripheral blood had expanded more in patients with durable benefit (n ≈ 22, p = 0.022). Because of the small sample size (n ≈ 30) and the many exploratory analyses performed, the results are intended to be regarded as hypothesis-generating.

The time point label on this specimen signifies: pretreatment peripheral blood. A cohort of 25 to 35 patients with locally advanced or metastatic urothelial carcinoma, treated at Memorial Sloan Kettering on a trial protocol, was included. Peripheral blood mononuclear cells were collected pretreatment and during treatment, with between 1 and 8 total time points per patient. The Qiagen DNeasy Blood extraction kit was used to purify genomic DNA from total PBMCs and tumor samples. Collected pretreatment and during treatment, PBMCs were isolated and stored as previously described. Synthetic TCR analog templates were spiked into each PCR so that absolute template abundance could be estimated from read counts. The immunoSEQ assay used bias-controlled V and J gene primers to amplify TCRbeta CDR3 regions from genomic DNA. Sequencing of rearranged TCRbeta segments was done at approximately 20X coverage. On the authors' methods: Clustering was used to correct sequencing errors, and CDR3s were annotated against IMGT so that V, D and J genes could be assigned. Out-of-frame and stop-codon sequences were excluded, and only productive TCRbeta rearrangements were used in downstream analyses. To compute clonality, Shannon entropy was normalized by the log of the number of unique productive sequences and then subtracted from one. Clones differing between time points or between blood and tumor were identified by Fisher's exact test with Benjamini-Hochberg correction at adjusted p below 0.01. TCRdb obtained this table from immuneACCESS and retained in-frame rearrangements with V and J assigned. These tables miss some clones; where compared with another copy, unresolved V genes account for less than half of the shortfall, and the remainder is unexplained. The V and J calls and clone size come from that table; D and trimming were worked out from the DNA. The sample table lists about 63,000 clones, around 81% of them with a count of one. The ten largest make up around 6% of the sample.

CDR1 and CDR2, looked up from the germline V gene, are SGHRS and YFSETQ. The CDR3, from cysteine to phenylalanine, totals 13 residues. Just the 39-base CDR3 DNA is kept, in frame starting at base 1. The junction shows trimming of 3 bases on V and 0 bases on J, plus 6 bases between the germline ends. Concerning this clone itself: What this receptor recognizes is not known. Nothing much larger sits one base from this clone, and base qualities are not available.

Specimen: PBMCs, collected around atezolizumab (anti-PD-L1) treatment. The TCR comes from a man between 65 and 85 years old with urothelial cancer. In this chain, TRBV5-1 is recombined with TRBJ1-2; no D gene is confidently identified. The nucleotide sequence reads TGCGCCAGCAGCTCGGGGTCTAACTATGGCTACACCTTC. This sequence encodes CASSSGSNYGYTF. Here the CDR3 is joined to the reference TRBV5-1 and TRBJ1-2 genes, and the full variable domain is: KAGVTQTPRYLIKTRGQQVTLSCSPISGHRSVSWYQQTPGQGLQFLFEYFSETQRNKGNFPGRFSGRQFSNSRSEMNVSTLELGDSALYLCASSSGSNYGYTFGSGTRLTVV.